The 20 T cell receptor beta chains presented below share a single source sample, sequenced in a study of lymphopenia after photon versus proton radiotherapy. Assay: immunoSEQ multiplex PCR; the TCRdb copy retains only in-frame clones and omits some. In the table there are 150,000 to 200,000 clones, approximately 86% of which are singletons. This material consisted of peripheral blood, taken from a patient treated with photon-based radiotherapy. These receptors came from a man aged 50-60 years with gastric cancer.

The V call is TRBV11-2, the J call TRBJ1-3, with unresolved D. This CDR3 region has 14 residues. Trimming left V 1 base short and J 0 bases short, with 4 bases between. Looked up from germline, CDR1 is SGHAT and CDR2 is FQNNGV. CDR3 residues: CASSLGISGNTIYF. The CDR3 region has the DNA TGTGCCAGCAGCTTAGGTATCTCTGGAAACACCATATATTTT.

The rearrangement links TRBV6-1 to TRBJ2-7, with TRBD1 matching 8 bases. In germline, CDR1 is MNHNS, CDR2 SASEGT. CDR3 size: 14 residues. The junction had 5 bases not matched to a gene; V was cut back by 4 bases and J by 3 bases. For the CDR3, the DNA is TGTGCCAGCAGTGTATGGACAGGGATCTACGAGCAGTACTTC. Its protein is CASSVWTGIYEQYF.

In this sample, this clone turned up a few times. The CDR3 protein is CASSLAGTSNEKLFF. CDR3 DNA sequence: TGCGCCAGCAGCTTGGCCGGGACGTCTAATGAAAAACTGTTTTTT. The rearrangement joins TRBV5-1 to TRBJ1-4; tentative D call: TRBD1 (5 bases). V was trimmed by 0 bases and J by 3 bases, leaving 9 bases between them. The CDR3 sequence is 15 residues long. Per germline, CDR1 SGHRS and CDR2 YFSETQ. Full variable domain (rest looked up from reference TRBV5-1 and TRBJ1-4): KAGVTQTPRYLIKTRGQQVTLSCSPISGHRSVSWYQQTPGQGLQFLFEYFSETQRNKGNFPGRFSGRQFSNSRSEMNVSTLELGDSALYLCASSLAGTSNEKLFFGSGTQLSVL.

The gene calls are TRBV10-3 and TRBJ2-7; 7 bases fit TRBD1. Trimming took 0 bases from V and 7 from J; bases not matched to a gene: 6. Germline V gene data show CDR1 as ENHRY and CDR2 as SYGVKD. This CDR3 spans 14 amino acids. CDR3 DNA: TGTGCCATCAGTGAGTCGACAGGGCCGTTTGAGCAGTACTTC. Translating it yields CAISESTGPFEQYF.

The table lists this clone with a count of one. The V gene is TRBV7-2, the J gene TRBJ2-2; TRBD1 agrees at 7 bases. CDR1 SGHTA and CDR2 FQGNSA come from the germline V gene. CDR3 length: 16 residues. The trim removed 4 bases at V and 4 bases at J, leaving 9 bases unmatched. For the CDR3, the DNA is TGTGCCAGCAGCTCGACGGGACAGCTATTCACCGGGGAGCTGTTTTTT. Protein: CASSSTGQLFTGELFF.

The V gene is TRBV18, the J gene TRBJ1-5; D is unclear. This CDR3 contains 12 residues. V was cut by 0 bases and J by 6 bases, with 3 bases left in between. CDR1 and CDR2 (germline): KGHSH, LQKENI. The CDR3 DNA sequence: TGTGCCAGCTCACCACCAGGTCAGCCCCAGCATTTT. This encodes CASSPPGQPQHF.

The rearrangement uses TRBV30 and TRBJ2-1; 12 bases map to TRBD2. The CDR3 is made up of 15 amino acids. Germline CDR1 and CDR2: GTSNPN and SVGIG (reference sequence). Unmatched junction bases numbered 7, after V lost 4 bases and J lost 6 bases. The CDR3 DNA is TGTGCCTGGAACGCCGGACTAGCGGGGACCAATGAGCAGTTCTTC. This translates into CAWNAGLAGTNEQFF.

The table lists this clone with a few counts. The CDR3 nucleotides are TGTGCCAGCACGACGGGGGGATACGAGCAGTACTTC. Translation: CASTTGGYEQYF. This rearrangement joins TRBV2 to TRBJ2-7; 7 bases agree with TRBD2. The CDR3 has 12 residues. Germline CDR1 is SNHLY and CDR2 is FYNNEI. Trimming at V came to 7 bases and at J to 4 bases, leaving 4 bases not matched to a gene.

The chain joins TRBV19 to TRBJ2-6; a weak D match, TRBD1 (5 bases). Germline V gene data show CDR1 as LNHDA and CDR2 as SQIVND (reference sequence). V lost 4 bases and J lost 0, with 7 bases in between. The length of the CDR3 is 15 residues. The CDR3 DNA is TGTGCCAGTAGTACAGGGCTCTCTGGGGCCAACGTCCTGACTTTC. Translating it yields CASSTGLSGANVLTF. The variable domain in full, with the rest retrieved from reference TRBV19 and TRBJ2-6, is DGGITQSPKYLFRKEGQNVTLSCEQNLNHDAMYWYRQDPGQGLRLIYYSQIVNDFQKGDIAEGYSVSREKKESFPLTVTSAQKNPTAFYLCASSTGLSGANVLTFGAGSRLTVL.

This clone was seen only a few times. The V call is TRBV29-1, the J call TRBJ2-1; TRBD1 aligns across 11 bases. Germline CDR1 and CDR2: SQVTM and ANQGSEA. This CDR3 has 15 residues. The junction had 5 bases not matched to a gene; V was cut back by 1 base and J by 6 bases. Here the CDR3 reads CSVEAPGQGVNEQFF. The DNA for the CDR3 is TGCAGCGTTGAAGCTCCGGGACAGGGGGTCAATGAGCAGTTCTTC.

The gene calls are TRBV5-1 and TRBJ2-5; 11 positions agree with TRBD2. This CDR3 is built from 13 residues. The junction had 0 bases not matched to a gene; V was cut back by 4 bases and J by 4 bases. Germline loops: CDR1 SGHRS, CDR2 YFSETQ. Here the CDR3 DNA reads TGCGCCAGCAGCCTAGCGGGAGGAGAGACCCAGTACTTC. Protein product: CASSLAGGETQYF.

The chain joins TRBV4-1 to TRBJ1-5; 7 nucleotides match TRBD1. This CDR3 comprises 16 residues. In germline, CDR1 is MGHRA, CDR2 YSYEKL. With 3 bases clipped from V and 9 bases from J, the junction kept 14 bases outside the gene matches. This CDR3 reads CASSQGKGQAMRPQHF. The DNA of the CDR3 is TGCGCCAGCAGCCAGGGGAAAGGACAGGCGATGCGGCCCCAGCATTTT.

The gene calls are TRBV5-6 and TRBJ1-3; TRBD1 matches at 10 bases. Per germline, CDR1 SGHDT and CDR2 YYEEEE. The CDR3 contains 15 residues. V lost 3 bases to trimming and J lost 0 bases; unmatched junction nucleotides: 0. This chain's CDR3 is CASSWTGGSGNTIYF. CDR3 nucleotide sequence: TGTGCCAGCAGCTGGACAGGGGGCTCTGGAAACACCATATATTTT.

The chain has TRBV6-6 and TRBJ1-2, with 9 bases lining up with TRBD1. The J segment lost 3 bases and the V segment lost 4 bases, leaving 6 bases of the junction unmatched. The CDR3 has 15 residues. Looked up from germline, CDR1 is MNHNY and CDR2 is SVGAGI (reference sequence). CDR3 sequence: CASSSGQGLYYGYTF. The CDR3 nucleotides are TGTGCCAGCAGTTCCGGACAGGGGTTATACTATGGCTACACCTTC.

The rearrangement joins TRBV28 to TRBJ2-3, with D unclear. This CDR3 spans 14 amino acids. Germline-derived CDR1 and CDR2 are MDHEN and SYDVKM. Deletions cut 3 bases from V and 0 bases from J, with 7 bases between. The CDR3 DNA reads as TGTGCCAGCAGTTTCCAGTCTAGCACAGATACGCAGTATTTT. It is translated as CASSFQSSTDTQYF.

This clone was picked up one time. V usage is TRBV30 and J usage is TRBJ1-1; D call uncertain. The V and J ends lost 5 bases and 1 base respectively, with 8 bases between them. The CDR3 is made up of 12 amino acids. Per the germline V gene, CDR1 is GTSNPN and CDR2 is SVGIG (reference sequence). CDR3 bases: TGTGCCTGGGCCGGATGGAACACTGAAGCTTTCTTT. This gives the protein CAWAGWNTEAFF.

The chain combines TRBV18 with TRBJ1-5; possibly TRBD1 for D (6 bases). CDR3 length: 15 amino acids. V shed 5 bases and J shed 7 bases, with 18 bases lying between them. Germline values: CDR1 KGHSH, CDR2 LQKENI. The CDR3 is CASSSLGGLKQPQHF. CDR3 in DNA: TGTGCCAGCTCATCCCTAGGGGGGCTAAAACAGCCCCAGCATTTT. Drawing the rest from reference TRBV18 and TRBJ1-5, the complete variable domain is NAGVMQNPRHLVRRRGQEARLRCSPMKGHSHVYWYRQLPEEGLKFMVYLQKENIIDESGMPKERFSAEFPKEGPSILRIQQVVRGDSAAYFCASSSLGGLKQPQHFGDGTRLSIL.

The V call is TRBV2, the J call TRBJ1-2; D possibly corresponds to TRBD1 (6 bases). This CDR3 contains 14 residues. V was clipped by 7 bases and J by 4 bases, with 16 bases between them. Germline assignment: CDR1 SNHLY and CDR2 FYNNEI. This CDR3 reads CASTSRGDVYGYTF. In DNA form, the CDR3 reads TGTGCCAGCACATCCAGGGGCGACGTCTATGGCTACACCTTC. Supplemented by reference TRBV2 and TRBJ1-2, the full variable domain reads EPEVTQTPSHQVTQMGQEVILRCVPISNHLYFYWYRQILGQKVEFLVSFYNNEISEKSEIFDDQFSVERPDGSNFTLKIRSTKLEDSAMYFCASTSRGDVYGYTFGSGTRLTVV.

This chain uses TRBV19 with TRBJ2-2; 9 positions match TRBD2. Germline V gives CDR1 LNHDA, CDR2 SQIVND (reference sequence). The CDR3 is 16 amino acids. V gave up 7 bases and J gave up 6 bases; unmatched junction bases: 12. The DNA for the CDR3 is TGTGCCAGTACCCGGGGGGTAGCGGGAGTGGCCGGGGAGCTGTTTTTT. This codes for CASTRGVAGVAGELFF.

The CDR3 is CASSSQGNTGELFF. The CDR3 nucleotides read TGTGCCAGCAGCTCACAGGGGAACACCGGGGAGCTGTTTTTT. The V call is TRBV7-6, the J call TRBJ2-2, with a possible D match to TRBD1 (6 bases). V shed 4 bases and J shed 1 base, with 7 bases lying between them. Germline V CDR1 and CDR2: SGHVS, FNYEAQ. This CDR3 spans 14 amino acids.